Below are 11 T cell receptor beta chains sequenced from a single sample in a study of blood T cell repertoires in COVID-19. TCRdb's copy holds only in-frame clones and misses some; the assay was immunoSEQ multiplex PCR. The sample lists 250,000 or so clones; around 88% were seen once. The material sequenced was PBMCs or T cells enriched from blood (not recorded which). These receptors all stem from a man between 40 and 49 years old who had recovered from COVID-19.

About this clone: At the DNA level, this CDR3 is encoded by other sequences in the same sample as well. The chain links TRBV19 to TRBJ1-1, with no clear D. Germline loops: CDR1 LNHDA, CDR2 SQIVND (reference sequence). V lost 5 bases and J 1 base, leaving 8 bases between the germline ends. This CDR3 contains 13 residues. The CDR3 spells CASSPTQNTEAFF. The DNA for the CDR3 is TGTGCCAGTAGTCCCACTCAGAACACTGAAGCTTTCTTT. Drawing the rest from reference TRBV19 and TRBJ1-1, the complete variable domain is DGGITQSPKYLFRKEGQNVTLSCEQNLNHDAMYWYRQDPGQGLRLIYYSQIVNDFQKGDIAEGYSVSREKKESFPLTVTSAQKNPTAFYLCASSPTQNTEAFFGQGTRLTVV.

The chain recombines TRBV27 with TRBJ1-1, with 7 positions matching TRBD1. The V segment lost 5 bases and the J segment 5 bases; nucleotides outside the gene matches: 8. This CDR3 spans 14 amino acids. Germline-derived CDR1 and CDR2 are MNHEY and SMNVEV (reference sequence). The CDR3 DNA follows: TGTGCCAGCAGTCCTCTATGGACAGGAACTGAAGCTTTCTTT. Translation gives CASSPLWTGTEAFF.

The chain recombines TRBV28 with TRBJ1-3; maybe TRBD1 (5 bases). There are 13 residues in the CDR3. Germline values: CDR1 MDHEN, CDR2 SYDVKM. Trimming removed 4 bases at V and 2 bases at J, with 6 bases between. The CDR3 DNA follows: TGTGCCAGCAGTTCGGGGGCTGGAAACACCATATATTTT. Its translation: CASSSGAGNTIYF.

The chain combines TRBV30 with TRBJ1-1; tentative D call: TRBD1 (6 bases). CDR3 length: 13 amino acids. Germline CDR1 GTSNPN, CDR2 SVGIG (reference sequence). The V end was cut by 3 bases, the J end by 1 base, with 9 bases between. This CDR3 is CAWSTQGNTEAFF. The CDR3 DNA follows: TGTGCCTGGAGCACACAGGGGAACACTGAAGCTTTCTTT.

The chain recombines TRBV6-5 with TRBJ2-1, with 8 positions matching TRBD1. V dropped 10 bases and J dropped 5; count of bases not matched to a gene: 10. Germline CDR1 is MNHEY and CDR2 is SVGAGI. This CDR3 has 14 residues. The CDR3 bases are TGTGCCACTCGAAGGACAGGGAGGAACAATGAGCAGTTCTTC. This encodes CATRRTGRNNEQFF.

V gene TRBV27 combines with J gene TRBJ1-5; 7 positions agree with TRBD1. Germline trimming cut 8 bases from V and 0 bases from J; bases unmatched to any gene: 13. The CDR3 is 17 amino acids. Germline assignment: CDR1 MNHEY and CDR2 SMNVEV (reference sequence). For the CDR3, the DNA is TGTGCCAGCCGTAAACAGGGGCGGGAGGATAGCAATCAGCCCCAGCATTTT. Its protein is CASRKQGREDSNQPQHF.

The rearrangement links TRBV25-1 to TRBJ2-7; 8 bases map to TRBD1. CDR1 MGHDK and CDR2 SYGVNS come from the germline V gene. V lost 10 bases to trimming and J lost 2 bases; unmatched junction nucleotides: 10. CDR3 length: 14 residues. The CDR3 bases are TGTGCCACCTCCCATGGGACAGGCACCTACGAGCAGTACTTC. This encodes CATSHGTGTYEQYF.

This sequence joins TRBV4-1 and TRBJ2-1; TRBD1 matches 7 bases. After removal of 0 bases from V and 4 bases from J, the junction contained 9 bases not matched to a gene. CDR3 length equals 17 residues. The germline CDR1 and CDR2 sequences are MGHRA and YSYEKL. The CDR3 loop reads CASSQDRDRDVYNEQFF. Written as DNA, the CDR3 is TGCGCCAGCAGCCAAGATCGTGACAGGGATGTTTACAATGAGCAGTTCTTC.

The V gene is TRBV5-1, the J gene TRBJ1-1; D uncertain. Germline V gives CDR1 SGHRS, CDR2 YFSETQ. The CDR3 has 12 amino acids. With 4 bases removed from V and 1 base from J, the gap between germline ends came to 5 bases. This CDR3 reads CASSAENTEAFF. In nucleotides, the CDR3 is TGCGCCAGCAGCGCAGAGAACACTGAAGCTTTCTTT. Looking up the rest from reference TRBV5-1 and TRBJ1-1 gives the full variable domain: KAGVTQTPRYLIKTRGQQVTLSCSPISGHRSVSWYQQTPGQGLQFLFEYFSETQRNKGNFPGRFSGRQFSNSRSEMNVSTLELGDSALYLCASSAENTEAFFGQGTRLTVV.

In its sample, this clone was seen once. The rearrangement joins TRBV29-1 to TRBJ1-2; D remains ambiguous. V shed 6 bases and J shed 5 bases, with 16 bases lying between them. Per germline, CDR1 SQVTM and CDR2 ANQGSEA. The CDR3 runs to 13 residues. The CDR3 loop reads CSVDGGESYGYTF. The CDR3 bases are TGCAGCGTGGACGGAGGTGAAAGTTATGGCTACACCTTC.

The J gene is TRBJ2-1, the V gene TRBV5-8; 12 bases agree with TRBD2. V shed 5 bases, J shed 1 base, and the junction held 4 bases outside the gene matches. Germline CDR1 is SGHTS and CDR2 is YDEGEE. CDR3 length: 16 residues. The CDR3 region has the DNA TGTGCCAGCAGATTCGGGACTAGCGGGTCCTACAATGAGCAGTTCTTC. Its protein product is CASRFGTSGSYNEQFF.